One sample yielded the 24 T cell receptor beta chains listed below, sequenced in a study of PD-1 blockade in classical Hodgkin lymphoma. Each patient's relapse followed autologous stem cell transplantation, and brentuximab vedotin exposure varied. Sequencing used immunoSEQ multiplex PCR; TCRdb keeps in-frame clones, though not all of them. The sample shows around 27,000 clones, roughly four fifths of them seen only once. Sample: peripheral blood mononuclear cells (PBMCs), taken before the second cycle of nivolumab. The receptors originated from a human donor with classical Hodgkin lymphoma.

The chain links TRBV4-1 to TRBJ2-1; 7 bases line up with TRBD1. The CDR3 is made up of 16 amino acids. CDR1 and CDR2 from the germline V gene are MGHRA and YSYEKL. V gave up 5 bases and J gave up 5 bases; unmatched junction bases: 12. The CDR3 DNA reads as TGCGCCAGCAGCACGCCCGGGACAGTAGGACACAATGAGCAGTTCTTC. It translates to CASSTPGTVGHNEQFF.

This rearrangement joins TRBV7-9 to TRBJ2-7; 7 bases align to TRBD1. CDR3 length: 14 residues. V lost 8 bases and J lost 5; bases outside the gene matches: 12. Germline V gene lookup returns CDR1 SEHNR and CDR2 FQNEAQ (reference sequence). The DNA of the CDR3 is TGTGCCAGCTCCCTAAGACAGGGTCGAGACGAGCAGTACTTC. Translating gives CASSLRQGRDEQYF.

V usage is TRBV28 and J usage is TRBJ2-5, with D perhaps given as TRBD1 or TRBD2 (5 bases each). CDR1 is MDHEN, CDR2 SYDVKM, per germline. The V gene lost 7 bases and the J gene lost 2 bases, with 17 bases spanning the gap. CDR3 length: 15 amino acids. DNA for the CDR3: TGTGCCAGCAATACAGGCGCTCCGGGGCAAGAGACCCAGTACTTC. It encodes CASNTGAPGQETQYF. Variable domain in full (rest from reference TRBV28 and TRBJ2-5): DVKVTQSSRYLVKRTGEKVFLECVQDMDHENMFWYRQDPGLGLRLIYFSYDVKMKEKGDIPEGYSVSREKKERFSLILESASTNQTSMYLCASNTGAPGQETQYFGPGTRLLVL.

The chain combines TRBV9 with TRBJ2-1, with TRBD2 identical over 7 bases. The V and J ends lost 2 bases and 8 bases, in that order; junction bases with no gene match: 10. CDR3 length: 15 amino acids. Germline-derived CDR1 and CDR2 are SGDLS and YYNGEE. CDR3 sequence: CASSVTGTKEDEQFF. CDR3 nucleotide sequence: TGTGCCAGCAGCGTTACCGGGACTAAGGAGGATGAGCAGTTCTTC.

This sequence joins TRBV5-6 and TRBJ1-3; a weak D match, TRBD1 (5 bases). Per the germline V gene, CDR1 is SGHDT and CDR2 is YYEEEE. The CDR3 covers 14 residues. Trimming took 0 bases from V and 1 from J, leaving 5 bases between them. The DNA of the CDR3 is TGTGCCAGCAGCTTGGGGGGGTCTGGAAACACCATATATTTT. Amino acid sequence: CASSLGGSGNTIYF.

The chain is built from TRBV28 and TRBJ2-2; 9 bases map to TRBD1. The CDR3 length is 14 residues. CDR1 is MDHEN, CDR2 SYDVKM, per germline. J was trimmed by 8 bases and V by 5 bases; bases with no gene match: 6. The CDR3 DNA reads TGTGCCAGCAGTCCACAGGGGGCAGGGGGGGAGCTGTTTTTT. It encodes CASSPQGAGGELFF.

This clone was recorded once. V gene TRBV15 combines with J gene TRBJ2-7, with a tentative D call TRBD2 (6 bases). The germline V gene has CDR1 LNHNV and CDR2 YYDKDF (reference sequence). This CDR3 spans 16 amino acids. Between the trimmed V and J ends, which lost 1 base and 3 bases, there was a span of 16 bases. The CDR3 region is CATSRAAGRGIYEQYF. The CDR3 bases are TGTGCCACCAGCAGAGCGGCGGGGCGGGGAATCTACGAGCAGTACTTC.

The chain combines TRBV10-3 with TRBJ1-1, with 8 bases lining up with TRBD1. The CDR3 runs to 14 residues. V was pared by 7 bases and J by 5 bases, with 9 bases of the junction left unmatched. Germline V gene data show CDR1 as ENHRY and CDR2 as SYGVKD. The DNA for the CDR3 is TGTGCCATCACCTCGACAGGGGTAAGGACTGAAGCTTTCTTT. Its protein is CAITSTGVRTEAFF.

This chain joins TRBV5-4 and TRBJ1-6, with 7 bases that match TRBD1. With V trimmed by 0 bases and J by 5 bases, 11 bases remained unmatched. The length of the CDR3 is 18 residues. Germline V gene data show CDR1 as SGHNT and CDR2 as YYREEE (reference sequence). The CDR3 DNA follows: TGTGCCAGCAGCTTGGAGGCAGCCCGCGGGACAGATAATTCACCCCTCCACTTT. This gives the protein CASSLEAARGTDNSPLHF.

This clone occurred a few times. This chain joins TRBV11-2 and TRBJ2-3, with 7 bases aligning to TRBD2. There are 17 residues in the CDR3. After removal of 7 bases from V and 0 bases from J, the junction contained 13 bases not matched to a gene. The germline V gene has CDR1 SGHAT and CDR2 FQNNGV. Here the CDR3 DNA reads TGTGCCAGCACCCCACTCACGGGGGGACTTAGCACAGATACGCAGTATTTT. It yields the protein CASTPLTGGLSTDTQYF.

The chain uses TRBV25-1 and TRBJ2-1; 8 nucleotides agree with TRBD2. With 3 bases clipped from V and 8 bases from J, the junction kept 6 bases outside the gene matches. CDR1 MGHDK and CDR2 SYGVNS come from the germline V gene. This CDR3 spans 14 amino acids. CDR3 loop: CASSEGLGAHEQFF. The CDR3 DNA is TGTGCCAGCAGTGAGGGACTAGGAGCCCATGAGCAGTTCTTC.

This rearrangement joins TRBV6-1 to TRBJ1-5; D might be TRBD1 (5 bases). The CDR3 extends over 14 amino acids. Per the germline V gene, CDR1 is MNHNS and CDR2 is SASEGT. V was cut by 5 bases and J by 0 bases, with 8 bases left in between. The DNA of the CDR3 is TGTGCCAGCAGTCGACAGAATAGCAATCAGCCCCAGCATTTT. Encoded protein: CASSRQNSNQPQHF.

The rearrangement uses TRBV19 and TRBJ1-1, with D possibly being TRBD1 (5 bases). The V end lost 7 bases, the J end lost 6 bases, and 12 bases lay between the germline ends. The CDR3 has 12 amino acids. Germline assignment: CDR1 LNHDA and CDR2 SQIVND (reference sequence). In DNA form, the CDR3 reads TGTGCCAGTAACGTGGGACGCGCTGAAGCTTTCTTT. Translating gives CASNVGRAEAFF. Full variable domain (outside the CDR3, taken from reference TRBV19 and TRBJ1-1): DGGITQSPKYLFRKEGQNVTLSCEQNLNHDAMYWYRQDPGQGLRLIYYSQIVNDFQKGDIAEGYSVSREKKESFPLTVTSAQKNPTAFYLCASNVGRAEAFFGQGTRLTVV.

This chain uses TRBV28 with TRBJ2-7; TRBD2 is a possible D gene (6 bases). Germline CDR1 reads MDHEN; CDR2 reads SYDVKM. The CDR3 is 13 residues long. Trimming left V 6 bases short and J 1 base short, with 10 bases between. In nucleotides, the CDR3 is TGTGCCAGCAGCACCGGGACTTCCTACGAGCAGTACTTC. It is translated as CASSTGTSYEQYF.

The J gene is TRBJ2-2, the V gene TRBV11-2; 8 bases fit TRBD2. CDR1 is SGHAT, CDR2 FQNNGV, per germline. V shed 5 bases, J shed 5 bases, and the junction held 19 bases outside the gene matches. This CDR3 has 19 residues. CDR3 sequence: CASSLGRVRGGLRTGELFF. The CDR3 nucleotides read TGTGCCAGCAGCCTTGGACGTGTCCGGGGGGGGCTGCGGACCGGGGAGCTGTTTTTT.

The CDR3 sequence: CASSPRTTGAGELFF. The DNA for the CDR3 is TGTGCCAGCTCTCCGAGGACTACGGGGGCCGGGGAGCTGTTTTTT. The chain links TRBV18 to TRBJ2-2; possibly TRBD2 for D (6 bases). Trimming removed 6 bases at V and 6 bases at J, with 17 bases between. Germline-derived CDR1 and CDR2 are KGHSH and LQKENI. The CDR3 totals 15 residues.

This clone was picked up a small number of times. The rearrangement uses TRBV29-1 and TRBJ2-7, with D possibly being TRBD1 (6 bases). The CDR3 is 12 amino acids. Trimming took 7 bases from V and 7 from J, leaving 17 bases between them. Per germline, CDR1 SQVTM and CDR2 ANQGSEA. This chain's CDR3 is CSATPTGLEQYF. The CDR3 DNA follows: TGCAGCGCCACACCCACAGGGTTAGAGCAGTACTTC.

The rearrangement joins TRBV7-2 to TRBJ1-5; TRBD1 is a possible D gene (6 bases). The V end lost 1 base, the J end lost 6 bases, and 13 bases lay between the germline ends. Germline V lookup: CDR1 SGHTA, CDR2 FQGNSA. The CDR3 covers 15 residues. CDR3 loop: CASSLDTGARQPQHF. The CDR3 DNA reads TGTGCCAGCAGCTTAGATACGGGGGCACGTCAGCCCCAGCATTTT.

The rearrangement joins TRBV4-1 to TRBJ2-2, with 7 bases identical to TRBD1. Germline V gene sequence: CDR1 MGHRA, CDR2 YSYEKL. The J segment lost 5 bases and the V segment lost 4 bases, leaving 10 bases of the junction unmatched. This CDR3 comprises 16 residues. CDR3 in amino acids: CASSPRGSGNTGELFF. As DNA, the CDR3 is TGCGCCAGCAGCCCCAGGGGGTCTGGAAATACCGGGGAGCTGTTTTTT.

This chain uses TRBV5-4 with TRBJ2-7; 8 bases agree with TRBD1. Trimming cost V 4 bases and J 1 base; bases outside gene matches: 4. The CDR3 spans 14 residues. From germline, CDR1 is SGHNT and CDR2 YYREEE (reference sequence). The CDR3 loop is CASSGQGASYEQYF. The CDR3, as DNA: TGTGCCAGCAGCGGCCAGGGGGCTTCCTACGAGCAGTACTTC.

The genes are TRBV2 and TRBJ1-2; D is uncertain. The germline CDR1 and CDR2 sequences are SNHLY and FYNNEI. Trimming took 1 base from V and 1 from J, leaving 7 bases between them. The length of the CDR3 is 14 residues. This CDR3 is CASSEETVNYGYTF. The CDR3 region has the DNA TGTGCCAGCAGTGAAGAAACAGTTAACTATGGCTACACCTTC. Full variable domain (outside the CDR3, taken from reference TRBV2 and TRBJ1-2): EPEVTQTPSHQVTQMGQEVILRCVPISNHLYFYWYRQILGQKVEFLVSFYNNEISEKSEIFDDQFSVERPDGSNFTLKIRSTKLEDSAMYFCASSEETVNYGYTFGSGTRLTVV.

The chain recombines TRBV6-4 with TRBJ2-3, with 7 bases that match TRBD1. V lost 4 bases, J lost 3 bases, and 7 bases stayed unmatched. CDR1 is MRHNA and CDR2 is SNTAGT in the germline V gene. The CDR3 is 15 residues long. CDR3 protein: CASSAATGATDTQYF. Here the CDR3 DNA reads TGTGCCAGCAGTGCGGCCACAGGGGCGACAGATACGCAGTATTTT.

The V call is TRBV21-1, the J call TRBJ1-1. TRBV21-1 is reported as a pseudogene. There are 16 residues in the CDR3. The CDR3 spells CASSPTFDRGCTEAFF. Here the CDR3 DNA reads TGTGCCAGCAGCCCGACCTTTGACCGGGGATGCACTGAAGCTTTCTTT.

This sequence joins TRBV7-9 and TRBJ2-5, with a possible D match to TRBD1 (6 bases). V was cut by 0 bases and J by 7 bases, with 9 bases left in between. The germline V gene has CDR1 SEHNR and CDR2 FQNEAQ (reference sequence). This CDR3 contains 13 residues. CDR3 residues: CASSLADRVTQYF. The DNA for the CDR3 is TGTGCCAGCAGCTTAGCGGACAGAGTGACCCAGTACTTC.